A single sample gave rise to the 27 T cell receptor beta chains below, sequenced in a study of CD8+CD57+ T cells in acquired aplastic anemia. The template used for profiling TCR beta VDJ and CDR3 was genomic DNA. A single record per CDR3 protein comes from TCRdb applying MiXCR to the reads. The data contain about 240,000 distinct CDR3 sequences, 40% to 50% of them singletons. Individuals selected for sequencing had exhibited CD8+CD57+ cell expansion on flow cytometry. The sample consisted of sorted CD4+, CD8+, or CD8+CD57+ T cells (not recorded which) from PBMCs. These receptors came from a human donor with aplastic anemia.

Of note for this clonotype: The junction does not match germline at one end; this may be a read error. The gene calls are TRBV5-6 and TRBJ1-2; D not resolved. CDR1 is SGHDT and CDR2 is YYEEEE in the germline V gene. This CDR3 spans 15 amino acids. DNA for the CDR3: TGTGCCAGCAGCTCGAGTACACGGGCTAGCTATGGCTACGCCTTC. This translates into CASSSSTRASYGYAF.

Of note for this clonotype: Since a much larger clone is just one base distant, this may be a read error. The rearrangement joins TRBV19 to TRBJ2-2, with 14 bases matching TRBD2. From germline, CDR1 is LNHDA and CDR2 SQIVND (reference sequence). This CDR3 contains 19 residues. In nucleotides, the CDR3 is TGTGCCAGTAGTAGAACTCCGGGACTAGCGGGAGACGGCGCCGGGGAGCCGTTTTTT. Protein product: CASSRTPGLAGDGAGEPFF.

The chain couples TRBV9 to TRBJ2-1, with 8 bases that match TRBD2. The CDR3 is made up of 16 amino acids. The junction had 3 bases not matched to a gene; V was cut back by 0 bases and J by 1 base. In germline, CDR1 is SGDLS, CDR2 YYNGEE. CDR3 protein: CASSVASGGSYNEQFF. The CDR3 DNA is TGTGCCAGCAGCGTAGCCAGCGGGGGATCCTACAATGAGCAGTTCTTC.

Turning to this clonotype: A junction boundary mismatches the germline segment, possibly from a read error. The CDR3 here is CASSLERQVGSPLHF. The CDR3 region has the DNA TGTGCCAGCAGCTTGGAGAGGCAGGTCGGATCACCCCTCCACTTT. J is TRBJ1-6 and V is TRBV5-1; D unresolved. CDR3 length: 15 amino acids. Germline V gene sequence: CDR1 SGHRS, CDR2 YFSETQ.

This clonotype was seen only a few times. The gene calls are TRBV10-3 and TRBJ2-3, with TRBD2 identical over 9 bases. After removal of 6 bases from V and 1 base from J, the junction contained 2 bases not matched to a gene. There are 14 residues in the CDR3. Germline V gene sequence: CDR1 ENHRY, CDR2 SYGVKD. In DNA, the CDR3 is TGTGCCATCAGGCGGACTAGCGGCACAGATACGCAGTATTTT. Amino acid sequence: CAIRRTSGTDTQYF.

V usage is TRBV20-1 and J usage is TRBJ2-6; 7 nucleotides align to TRBD1. Germline V gives CDR1 DFQATT, CDR2 SNEGSKA (reference sequence). The CDR3 extends over 17 amino acids. Unmatched junction bases numbered 11, after V lost 2 bases and J lost 4 bases. CDR3 DNA sequence: TGCAGTGCTAGACTGGGGACAGCACCTGGCGGGGCCAACGTCCTGACTTTC. Residues: CSARLGTAPGGANVLTF.

This clonotype came up many times. The chain has TRBV20-1 and TRBJ2-1, with 8 bases matching TRBD2. Trimming cost V 0 bases and J 2 bases; bases outside gene matches: 12. Germline CDR1 DFQATT, CDR2 SNEGSKA (reference sequence). There are 18 residues in the CDR3. The CDR3 sequence is CSARDLSSGGVPYNEQFF. CDR3 DNA sequence: TGCAGTGCTAGAGACCTTTCGTCGGGAGGGGTCCCCTACAATGAGCAGTTCTTC.

The V and J genes are TRBV6-1 and TRBJ2-7; perhaps TRBD1 as D (6 bases). Germline CDR1 and CDR2: MNHNS and SASEGT. V gave up 6 bases and J gave up 4 bases, with 13 bases separating them. The CDR3 spans 13 residues. CDR3 nucleotide sequence: TGTGCCAGCAGAGGGGACATCCCTTACGAGCAGTACTTC. Its translation: CASRGDIPYEQYF.

Regarding this clonotype: A much more abundant neighbour one base away suggests this may be a read error. The gene calls are TRBV19 and TRBJ2-7; D not certain. Germline CDR1 and CDR2: LNHDA and SQIVND (reference sequence). This CDR3 contains 14 residues. The ends were cut back, 6 bases at V and 7 bases at J, with 19 bases in the middle. CDR3 nucleotide sequence: TGTGCCAGTAGGCTCACGGGTTCCTACAATGAGCAGTACTTC. Protein: CASRLTGSYNEQYF.

J is TRBJ1-2 and V is TRBV4-2; the match to TRBD1 covers 7 bases. V was pared by 3 bases and J by 4 bases, with 8 bases of the junction left unmatched. The germline V gene has CDR1 LGHNA and CDR2 YNFKEQ. The CDR3 is 15 amino acids. CDR3 nucleotide sequence: TGTGCCAGCAGCCAGAAGACAGGGCCCTTCTATGGCTACACCTTC. Amino acids: CASSQKTGPFYGYTF.

This chain connects TRBV19 to TRBJ2-2; D is ambiguous. The CDR3 is 15 amino acids. Germline CDR1 is LNHDA and CDR2 is SQIVND (reference sequence). V lost 0 bases to trimming and J lost 5 bases, with 10 bases between them. The CDR3 loop is CASSIDMRVTGELFF. The DNA of the CDR3 is TGTGCCAGTAGTATAGACATGAGAGTAACCGGGGAGCTGTTTTTT.

This clonotype has ten or more counts. J is TRBJ1-1 and V is TRBV4-1; D is undetermined. Germline-derived CDR1 and CDR2 are MGHRA and YSYEKL. Deletions cut 4 bases from V and 3 bases from J, with 18 bases between. The CDR3 is 16 amino acids. The CDR3, as DNA: TGCGCCAGCAGCCCCCTCATGGACCGCCGACACACTGAAGCTTTCTTT. Translating it yields CASSPLMDRRHTEAFF.

The rearrangement uses TRBV9 and TRBJ2-1; 10 bases line up with TRBD2. Per germline, CDR1 SGDLS and CDR2 YYNGEE. Unmatched junction bases numbered 3, after V lost 3 bases and J lost 0 bases. This CDR3 has 16 residues. The CDR3 DNA follows: TGTGCCAGCAGCGCTACTAGCGGGAACTCCTACAATGAGCAGTTCTTC. This gives the protein CASSATSGNSYNEQFF.

This clonotype was seen ten or more times. V is TRBV7-9 and J is TRBJ1-1; 10 bases line up with TRBD1. Germline CDR1 and CDR2: SEHNR and FQNEAQ (reference sequence). The CDR3 runs 12 residues. Germline trimming cut 5 bases from V and 11 bases from J; bases unmatched to any gene: 5. The CDR3 protein is CASSPGTGDAFF. The CDR3 DNA sequence: TGTGCCAGCAGCCCCGGGACAGGGGATGCTTTCTTT.

The chain links TRBV19 to TRBJ2-7; 7 bases are shared with TRBD1. Germline CDR1 is LNHDA and CDR2 is SQIVND (reference sequence). The CDR3 is made up of 16 amino acids. The V gene end was trimmed by 5 bases and the J gene end by 0 bases; junction bases not matched to a gene: 10. In DNA form, the CDR3 reads TGTGCCAGTAGTCCTTATCCGGACAGGTACTCCTACGAGCAGTACTTC. This sequence encodes CASSPYPDRYSYEQYF.

This clonotype was found many times. In DNA, the CDR3 is TGTGCCAGCAGCTCTCGGGGGACTGAAGCTTTCTTT. Protein product: CASSSRGTEAFF. This chain connects TRBV9 to TRBJ1-1; a possible D gene is TRBD1 (5 bases). V was cut by 4 bases and J by 5 bases, with 9 bases left in between. Germline lookup yields CDR1 SGDLS and CDR2 YYNGEE. The CDR3 runs to 12 residues.

V usage is TRBV27 and J usage is TRBJ2-7; TRBD1 agrees at 11 bases. Per germline, CDR1 MNHEY and CDR2 SMNVEV (reference sequence). The CDR3 has 16 amino acids. Trimming removed 3 bases from V and 7 bases from J; junction bases left unmatched: 11. CDR3 DNA: TGTGCCAGCAGTTTCCGATGGACAGGGGGCCCCAGGGAGCAGTACTTC. Translation gives CASSFRWTGGPREQYF.

A word on this clonotype: A much larger clone sits a single nucleotide away, making a read error possible. The chain recombines TRBV9 with TRBJ1-6; D remains unclear. The CDR3 length is 16 residues. The V and J ends lost 7 bases and 9 bases respectively, with 23 bases between them. Germline CDR1 is SGDLS and CDR2 is YYNGEE. The CDR3 coding sequence is TGTGCCAGCGGCCTAAAAACTACCTTTCGGGGTTCACCCCTCCACTTT. This codes for CASGLKTTFRGSPLHF.

In its sample, this clonotype was seen once. V gene TRBV9 combines with J gene TRBJ2-5; D unresolved. The V gene's germline CDR1 is SGDLS and CDR2 YYNGEE. This CDR3 contains 15 residues. V lost 0 bases, J lost 7 bases, and 16 bases lay in between. The DNA of the CDR3 is TGTGCCAGCAGCGTAGACCCCTTCGGGCGTGGGACCCAGTACTTC. Translation gives CASSVDPFGRGTQYF.

This clonotype was counted at least ten times. V and J are TRBV7-6 and TRBJ1-3; D remains unclear. The CDR3 runs to 17 residues. V lost 4 bases to trimming and J lost 0 bases, with 16 bases between them. From germline, CDR1 is SGHVS and CDR2 FNYEAQ. The CDR3 DNA follows: TGTGCCAGCAGCTCCGCTGCTCTGGGGTACTCTGGAAACACCATATATTTT. This encodes CASSSAALGYSGNTIYF.

This clonotype was detected ten times or more. The chain uses TRBV6-5 and TRBJ1-5, with D maybe TRBD1 (5 bases). This CDR3 is built from 14 residues. Germline V gene lookup returns CDR1 MNHEY and CDR2 SVGAGI. For the CDR3, the DNA is TGTGCAAGGGAGAGTGGGGGAGAGAATCAGCCCCAGCATTTT. Protein sequence: CARESGGENQPQHF.

The chain links TRBV2 to TRBJ1-1; 8 positions match TRBD1. Losses at the gene ends were 9 bases for V and 1 base for J; bases not matched to a gene: 7. Germline-derived CDR1 and CDR2 are SNHLY and FYNNEI. CDR3 length: 14 amino acids. In DNA, the CDR3 is TGTGCCAGTAGGATCGGGACAGGGAACACTGAAGCTTTCTTT. This encodes CASRIGTGNTEAFF.

There are many counts of this clonotype. The rearrangement joins TRBV6-1 to TRBJ1-2, with 9 nucleotides matching TRBD1. The CDR3 runs to 15 residues. Germline V CDR1 and CDR2: MNHNS, SASEGT. Unmatched junction bases numbered 3, after V lost 0 bases and J lost 4 bases. The CDR3 nucleotides are TGTGCCAGCAGTGAAGCTGGGACAGGGACCTATGGCTACACCTTC. It encodes CASSEAGTGTYGYTF.

For this clonotype: Being one base from a much bigger clone, this may be a read error. This chain joins TRBV19 and TRBJ2-7; no reliable D call. Germline V gene data show CDR1 as LNHDA and CDR2 as SQIVND (reference sequence). The CDR3 totals 12 residues. This CDR3 is CASSTPGYEQCF. CDR3 coding DNA: TGTGCCAGTAGTACGCCAGGTTACGAGCAGTGCTTC.

The rearrangement uses TRBV20-1 and TRBJ2-5; the match to TRBD1 covers 7 bases. Germline CDR1 is DFQATT and CDR2 is SNEGSKA (reference sequence). V gave up 6 bases and J gave up 2 bases; unmatched junction bases: 0. The CDR3 length is 11 residues. The CDR3 loop reads CSADRQETQYF. CDR3 in DNA: TGCAGTGCGGACAGGCAAGAGACCCAGTACTTC.

This clonotype was seen a handful of times. V and J are TRBV6-5 and TRBJ1-1; 8 bases line up with TRBD1. CDR1 is MNHEY and CDR2 is SVGAGI in the germline V gene. The CDR3 totals 14 residues. After removal of 0 bases from V and 9 bases from J, the junction contained 6 bases not matched to a gene. CDR3 protein: CASSYSGTGRQAFF. CDR3 DNA: TGTGCCAGCAGTTACTCCGGGACAGGCCGGCAAGCTTTCTTT.

This chain joins TRBV7-6 and TRBJ1-1, with 8 bases matching TRBD1. The CDR3 runs to 13 residues. CDR1 is SGHVS, CDR2 FNYEAQ, per germline. V shed 5 bases, J shed 6 bases, and the junction held 5 bases outside the gene matches. The CDR3 nucleotides read TGTGCCAGCAGCCAACCGGGACAGGCTGAAGCTTTCTTT. Translating gives CASSQPGQAEAFF.